This TCR beta chain was sequenced for a study of shared clonotypes between healthy human individuals. Study overall: Per donor, three plates held CD4 naive cells, three held CD4 memory, two held CD8 naive and one held CD8 memory.

V lost 4 bases to trimming and J lost 0 bases; unmatched junction nucleotides: 3. The germline CDR1 and CDR2 sequences are SGHRS and YFSETQ. The CDR3 is 15 residues long. Sequenced by immunoSEQ multiplex PCR; TCRdb stores in-frame clones only, minus some. Among some 2,000,000 clones listed, roughly 95% were seen once. The TCR originated in a young man in good health. V and J are TRBV5-1 and TRBJ1-3; 8 nucleotides match TRBD1. Sequenced sample: naive CD4+ T cells sorted from blood. The subset denotes: CD45RA+ positively selected. CDR3 region: CASSVDRGSGNTIYF. As DNA, the CDR3 is TGCGCCAGCAGCGTCGACAGGGGCTCTGGAAACACCATATATTTT. Full variable domain (missing parts from reference TRBV5-1 and TRBJ1-3): KAGVTQTPRYLIKTRGQQVTLSCSPISGHRSVSWYQQTPGQGLQFLFEYFSETQRNKGNFPGRFSGRQFSNSRSEMNVSTLELGDSALYLCASSVDRGSGNTIYFGEGSWLTVV.